This TCR beta chain was captured by sequencing in a study of blood T cells in healthy people across ages. With each sample, at least 6 micrograms of total RNA were extracted. About this clonotype: Its antigen is undetermined. The germline gene is not matched at one end of the junction; a read error may be the cause.

Points from the study as a whole: Using unsorted PBMCs precluded a conclusive naive versus antigen-experienced comparison. Long-lived donors exceeded aged donors in naive CD4+ cells and diversity.

A second about 6 to 12 cycle PCR used barcoded and J-beta primers. TCRdb independently ran MiXCR on the 5' RACE reads; one entry per CDR3 protein. The sample has about 1.6 million distinct CDR3 sequences, about 31% seen once. Germline V lookup: CDR1 GTSNPN, CDR2 SVGIG (reference sequence). This CDR3 region has 12 residues. This rearrangement joins TRBV30 to TRBJ1-1; the D gene is possibly TRBD1 (6 bases). Sequencing was carried out using blood. The clonotype comes from a woman aged 25 to 39 in good health. CDR3 in DNA: TGTGCCTGGAAAGGGACAAAGGGTGAAGTTTTCTTT. As protein: CAWKGTKGEVFF.